The 9 T cell receptor beta chains reported below all come from one sample, sequenced in a study of blood T cell repertoires in COVID-19 (dated by TCRdb to about 2020). Library method: the immunoSEQ multiplex PCR assay. TCRdb retrieved this table from immuneACCESS and kept in-frame rearrangements only. Not all clones are present; in checked studies, unresolved V genes account for under half, and no reason is known for the remainder. The sample table holds about 220,000 clones, of which approximately 89% were seen once. The top ten clonotypes cover roughly 2.3% of the sample. Input material: PBMCs or T cells enriched from blood (not recorded which). These TCRs come from a woman aged 35 to 49 with acute COVID-19.

This clone was detected ten times or more. CDR3 protein: CASSLVPGGGGYTF. Here the CDR3 DNA reads TGTGCCAGCAGCTTAGTTCCAGGGGGAGGCGGCTACACCTTC. The chain couples TRBV7-2 to TRBJ1-2; TRBD1 agrees at 7 bases. Germline CDR1 reads SGHTA; CDR2 reads FQGNSA. This CDR3 contains 14 residues. V gave up 1 base and J gave up 8 bases; unmatched junction bases: 7.

The rearrangement links TRBV6-6 to TRBJ2-1; 10 positions agree with TRBD2. J was trimmed by 0 bases and V by 5 bases; bases with no gene match: 13. Germline V gives CDR1 MNHNY, CDR2 SVGAGI (reference sequence). This CDR3 comprises 19 residues. The CDR3 region is CASSPWTSGRSSSYNEQFF. As DNA, the CDR3 is TGTGCCAGCAGTCCCTGGACTAGCGGACGTTCTAGCTCCTACAATGAGCAGTTCTTC.

The chain employs TRBV7-2 and TRBJ2-5, with TRBD2 matching 9 bases. Per germline, CDR1 SGHTA and CDR2 FQGNSA. The CDR3 loop spans 15 amino acids. The ends lost 1 base at V and 5 bases at J; junction bases unmatched: 5. The CDR3: CASSLGGGGGETQYF. CDR3 bases: TGTGCCAGCAGCTTAGGCGGCGGGGGGGGCGAGACCCAGTACTTC.

The J gene is TRBJ1-2, the V gene TRBV2; 9 bases fit TRBD1. Germline CDR1 and CDR2: SNHLY and FYNNEI. V trimming: 6 bases; J trimming: 8 bases; junction bases outside the gene matches: 7. This CDR3 is 13 amino acids long. The CDR3 DNA is TGTGCCAGCAGAGGGACAGGGCCGGGGGGCTACACCTTC. It is translated as CASRGTGPGGYTF. The variable domain in full, completed from reference TRBV2 and TRBJ1-2, reads EPEVTQTPSHQVTQMGQEVILRCVPISNHLYFYWYRQILGQKVEFLVSFYNNEISEKSEIFDDQFSVERPDGSNFTLKIRSTKLEDSAMYFCASRGTGPGGYTFGSGTRLTVV.

The chain recombines TRBV7-9 with TRBJ2-5; 8 bases map to TRBD2. The V gene's germline CDR1 is SEHNR and CDR2 FQNEAQ (reference sequence). J was trimmed by 1 base and V by 5 bases; bases with no gene match: 3. This CDR3 is 14 amino acids long. CDR3 DNA: TGTGCCAGCAGCATGGGACTAGTCCAAGAGACCCAGTACTTC. Its protein is CASSMGLVQETQYF. Full variable domain (rest looked up from reference TRBV7-9 and TRBJ2-5): DTGVSQNPRHKITKRGQNVTFRCDPISEHNRLYWYRQTLGQGPEFLTYFQNEAQLEKSRLLSDRFSAERPKGSFSTLEIQRTEQGDSAMYLCASSMGLVQETQYFGPGTRLLVL.

V is TRBV19 and J is TRBJ2-2, with 9 bases identical to TRBD2. Germline V gene sequence: CDR1 LNHDA, CDR2 SQIVND (reference sequence). This CDR3 comprises 17 residues. V was clipped by 4 bases and J by 2 bases; unmatched bases: 8. The CDR3 sequence: CASSTLTSGANTGELFF. The CDR3 bases are TGTGCCAGTAGTACCCTGACTAGCGGAGCTAACACCGGGGAGCTGTTTTTT. Using reference TRBV19 and TRBJ2-2 for the parts outside the CDR3, the full variable domain is DGGITQSPKYLFRKEGQNVTLSCEQNLNHDAMYWYRQDPGQGLRLIYYSQIVNDFQKGDIAEGYSVSREKKESFPLTVTSAQKNPTAFYLCASSTLTSGANTGELFFGEGSRLTVL.

This clone has only one observation. The chain is built from TRBV7-2 and TRBJ1-1; TRBD1 matches at 7 bases. The CDR3 has 14 residues. V shed 5 bases and J 3 bases; nucleotides not matched to a gene: 6. Germline V lookup: CDR1 SGHTA, CDR2 FQGNSA. The CDR3 nucleotides read TGTGCCAGCAGCCCTGACAGGGCACACACTGAAGCTTTCTTT. It is translated as CASSPDRAHTEAFF.

The rearrangement joins TRBV29-1 to TRBJ2-2, with 9 bases that match TRBD2. V shed 0 bases, J shed 6 bases, and the junction held 11 bases outside the gene matches. This CDR3 comprises 17 residues. Germline V gene lookup returns CDR1 SQVTM and CDR2 ANQGSEA. The CDR3 protein is CSVEDPGLAGYAGELFF. CDR3 sequence (DNA): TGCAGCGTTGAAGATCCGGGGCTAGCGGGATACGCCGGGGAGCTGTTTTTT.

The chain employs TRBV10-3 and TRBJ1-5, with 8 bases fitting TRBD1. V gave up 6 bases and J gave up 4 bases; unmatched junction bases: 5. CDR1 and CDR2 from the germline V gene are ENHRY and SYGVKD. The CDR3 is 14 amino acids. CDR3 bases: TGTGCCATCAGGGATACAGGGGGAAATCAGCCCCAGCATTTT. Translated: CAIRDTGGNQPQHF.